One sample yielded the 5 T cell receptor beta chains listed below, sequenced in a study of T cell changes during pregnancy in multiple sclerosis. The data were produced by immunoSEQ multiplex PCR, yet TCRdb's version contains in-frame clones alone and is incomplete. The data contain about 59,000 clones, about 94% of them singletons. Source: CD8+ T cells from peripheral blood mononuclear cells, taken in the third trimester of pregnancy. All receptors come from a female donor with multiple sclerosis, enrolled in a pregnancy study.

This clone was seen just once. The V gene is TRBV6-1, the J gene TRBJ2-1; D not resolved. This CDR3 has 15 residues. The V and J ends lost 7 bases and 6 bases respectively, with 19 bases between them. CDR1 and CDR2 from the germline V gene are MNHNS and SASEGT. CDR3 DNA: TGTGCCAGCATGAGAGCCCCCTACTCGGGCAATGAGCAGTTCTTC. Protein sequence: CASMRAPYSGNEQFF.

The CDR3 DNA reads as TGTGCCAGCAGTCGGGACAGGGGGCCGGTCACTGAAGCTTTCTTT. Residues: CASSRDRGPVTEAFF. This sequence joins TRBV28 and TRBJ1-1; 12 bases are a match to TRBD1. There are 15 residues in the CDR3. The germline gives CDR1 MDHEN, CDR2 SYDVKM. The V gene end was trimmed by 5 bases and the J gene end by 4 bases; junction bases not matched to a gene: 5.

The chain recombines TRBV2 with TRBJ1-1, with a possible D match to TRBD1 (6 bases). Trimming removed 6 bases at V and 1 base at J, with 12 bases between. The CDR3 has 14 residues. Germline V gives CDR1 SNHLY, CDR2 FYNNEI. CDR3 amino acids: CASRAEQGNTEAFF. CDR3 coding DNA: TGTGCCAGCAGGGCAGAACAGGGGAACACTGAAGCTTTCTTT.

The rearrangement uses TRBV29-1 and TRBJ2-7, with 7 bases that match TRBD2. The CDR3 runs 12 residues. The germline V gene encodes CDR1 SQVTM and CDR2 ANQGSEA. The J segment lost 2 bases and the V segment lost 4 bases, leaving 2 bases of the junction unmatched. For the CDR3, the DNA is TGCAGCGTTGGTGGGGGGGCCTACGAGCAGTACTTC. Amino acid sequence: CSVGGGAYEQYF.

The CDR3 protein is CASRRTVYYEQYF. Written as DNA, the CDR3 is TGTGCCAGCAGGAGGACAGTTTACTACGAGCAGTACTTC. The rearrangement links TRBV28 to TRBJ2-7; D possibly corresponds to TRBD1 (6 bases). V lost 6 bases and J lost 3, with 12 bases in between. The CDR3 is 13 residues long. From germline, CDR1 is MDHEN and CDR2 SYDVKM. The whole variable domain, filled in from reference TRBV28 and TRBJ2-7, reads DVKVTQSSRYLVKRTGEKVFLECVQDMDHENMFWYRQDPGLGLRLIYFSYDVKMKEKGDIPEGYSVSREKKERFSLILESASTNQTSMYLCASRRTVYYEQYFGPGTRLTVT.